This TCR beta chain was recorded in a study of cytomegalovirus exposure and HLA in healthy donors listed by TCRdb under 2017. For context, the study as a whole: An earlier analysis of some 600 of the donors reported roughly 300 Gb of sequence data and 90 million to 120 million unique TCR beta sequences obtained from about 170 million T cells. Roughly 310 gigabases of sequencing data and tens of millions of unique TCR sequences were included in an early release covering several hundred HLA-typed donors. Of the 300 to 450 genotyped donors, roughly 76% were placed in the genetic ancestry cluster associated with self-reported Caucasian donors. The study aimed to test whether signatures of past pathogen exposure could be identified by cataloging public T cell receptors. The study used immunosequencing to profile the T cell repertoires of approximately 630 subjects and linked those repertoires to cytomegalovirus serostatus. In addition to the first cohort of 666 subjects, a separate validation cohort of 130 or so different subjects was used. High-throughput TCR immunosequencing, statistical association of individual TCRs with disease status, and machine learning were combined to predict cytomegalovirus infection status. A later analysis re-examined previously published TCR beta repertoires from more than 650 donors and added high-resolution HLA genotyping to investigate patterns of TCR occurrence. In the later analysis, no new phenotypic data were used to find candidate immune exposures; instead, reliance was placed on TCR beta sequences and their occurrence across donors. To decide whether each TCR beta V gene segment behaved as functional or pseudogenic, an earlier analysis of 587 of the donors relied on high-throughput TCR beta sequencing. Donor age, sex, ethnicity and CMV serostatus were collected together with the repertoire data. A later genetic analysis used genome-wide SNP genotypes for about 60% of the 666 donors, treating that subset as a discovery cohort. All discovery cohort repertoires had been generated on a single sequencing platform. HLA typing covered class I and class II loci at four-digit resolution. Typing coverage varied by locus: roughly 620-640 donors for A, B, C, DRB1 and DQB1; more than 500 for DQA1; approximately 610 for DPA1; 400 to 480 for DPB1. About 5 DR-DQ haplotypes were handled as single units for association and clustering, since linkage in the cohort was strong. Across roughly 420 genotyped donors of the cohort, an average of 235,054 unique TCR beta nucleotide sequences per donor were sequenced, and roughly a sixth of those sequences were non-productive.

The library was generated by the immunoSEQ multiplex PCR assay. For the multiplex PCR, a mixture combining 60 forward primers for TCR Vbeta segments and 13 reverse primers for TCR Jbeta segments was used. The CDR3 region of rearranged TCR beta genes was amplified from genomic DNA by a multiplex PCR assay. The Illumina HiSeq System was used to sequence the amplified TCR beta libraries as 87-base-pair reads. The paper's processing steps were these. A later analysis counted approximately 76 million unique TCR beta chains across the 650 to 800 repertoires, and some 11 million of these chains were shared by at least two donors. A nearest-neighbor algorithm error-corrected the raw reads and collapsed the reads into unique sequences, merging closely related sequences to remove PCR and sequencing errors. V, D and J gene segments were assigned by aligning CDR3 sequences to IMGT reference sequences. For a sequence to be retained, a match of at least six nucleotides was required to both a V gene segment and a J gene segment. A rearrangement was called productive if the CDR3 had no stop codons and remained in frame with V and J, and every other rearrangement was called non-productive. Following IMGT convention, CDR3 was defined as the stretch from the second conserved V-encoded cysteine to the conserved J-encoded phenylalanine. In an earlier analysis of approximately 500 of the donors, sequences lacking an unambiguous match to a single V gene segment were excluded. An earlier analysis of approximately 590 of the donors classified V segments as functional when productive rearrangements were above 56.7% and as segregating when the standard deviation between donors was above 5%. A statistical classification framework was built for diagnosing cytomegalovirus status from the catalog of TCR beta chain sequences. V and J gene assignment, in a later analysis, came from comparing TCR nucleotide sequences with IMGT/GENE-DB human TR gene sequences. The TCRdist pipeline was used in a later analysis to assign CDR3 sequences and most-parsimonious VDJ recombination scenarios. In a later analysis, every TCR beta chain was defined by the combination of its CDR3 amino acid sequence and its V-gene family, and reads without a unique V-gene family were dropped. A later analysis removed roughly 590 highly shared, low-generation-probability nucleotide sequences to deal with suspected cross-contamination and a sequencing artifact. For each public chain, a later analysis derived a clonal expansion index from normalized ranks of inferred template counts within each repertoire. In a later analysis, generation probabilities were computed using a VDJ recombination model fitted to out-of-frame rearrangements, and the results were checked against IGoR. In a later analysis, hypergeometric tests were used to score TCR-TCR, TCR-HLA and TCR-CMV co-occurrence, with a repertoire-size bias correction applied to TCR pairs. In a later analysis, false discovery rates were estimated by permuting HLA or CMV assignments 20 times. A later analysis grouped co-occurring TCRs with DBSCAN, adding TCRdist sequence similarity when clustering within HLA-allele-positive subsets. Repertoires with fewer than 30,000 or more than 120,000 public chains, plus five repertoires with anomalous nucleotide sharing, were excluded from co-occurrence clustering. Entries here come from immuneACCESS through TCRdb and include only in-frame sequences with V and J called. Some clones fail to appear in such tables; in the studies checked, an unresolved V gene covers under half of the shortfall, and the cause of the remainder is unknown. That table is the source of V, J and clone size, and D and trimming were worked out from the DNA. For this sample the table gives tens of thousands of clones, of which 80% were detected only once. The ten largest clones capture 5.5% to 7% of the sample.

What the research found in general, with its limitations: Linkage disequilibrium might explain the correlated functional status among segregating V segments, but an unknown experimental factor could not be excluded. According to a later analysis, parvovirus B19, influenza, CMV and Epstein-Barr virus appeared linked to several top co-occurrence clusters. Across donors, most TCR sequences were observed very rarely, whereas some public TCRs were present in many individuals. Because HLA typing was unavailable for some donors at each locus, only the typed subset was used in association tests. For the cohort, immune exposure information was limited to CMV serostatus. Specific HLA alleles were associated with 16,951 TCR beta sequences at a false discovery rate of 0.05 in a later analysis. Strong co-occurrence of HLA alleles, especially DR and DQ, made assigning TCR associations to individual alleles difficult. In vitro tests confirmed that a few of the cytomegalovirus-associated TCR beta chains recognize cytomegalovirus antigens. A later analysis found that HLA-associated TCR beta chains were more clonally expanded and had lower generation probabilities than equally common non-associated chains. Only TCR beta chains were sequenced in this cohort, and the absence of alpha or paired-chain data limited detectable features. Some IMGT-functional V segments, including TRBV6-2 and TRBV6-3, could not be distinguished by the 87-base-pair reads and were therefore excluded. In the study, 150 to 200 TCR beta chains were listed as associated with cytomegalovirus. A further reported finding was that TCR beta sequences accurately predicted the HLA-A and HLA-B alleles for most subjects in the first cohort. The sequencing pipeline was judged likely to have produced a cluster of highly shared sequence variants as a technical artifact. Approximately 18 rarely observed V segments, including chromosome 9 orphons, were excluded from the earlier analysis of 550 to 700 of the donors because counts were too low. In both the original and validation cohorts, the classifier was reported to diagnose cytomegalovirus status with high specificity and sensitivity. According to a later analysis, most CMV-associated TCR beta chains appeared to be HLA-restricted, and the HLA associations seemed to be driven largely by CMV exposure. The authors suggested that the approach could potentially be generalized to other disease states and immunological phenotypes. The presence/absence analyses assumed that sequencing depth was roughly uniform across donors, and that assumption may not be true. A later analysis found that TCR association rates varied across HLA loci, with DRB1 alleles showing the most associated TCRs and HLA-C alleles the fewest. V-gene and J-gene trimming of TCR beta chains was associated with a missense DCLRE1C variant in a later genetic analysis, and the association was replicated in an independent cohort. A later genetic analysis reported fewer N-insertions in productive TCRs among donors in an Asian-associated ancestry cluster than the roughly 620-donor mean. In an earlier analysis of roughly 560 of the donors, most TCR beta V segments were observed in productive rearrangements about 90% or about 30% of the time, broadly matching IMGT annotations.

Clipping removes 0 bases from V and 9 bases from J, with 7 as the unmatched junction base count. The CDR3 goes from the cysteine to the phenylalanine over 16 residues. Only CDR3 DNA remains: 48 bases, in frame from the first base. Reading the germline V gene gives CDR1 SGHRS and CDR2 YFSETQ. The cohort consisted of 600 or so healthy bone marrow donors. Cohort members were all nominally healthy when sampled, although unrecorded immune exposures were likely present. The donor tested CMV seronegative and was one of the 352 seronegative cohort members. A peripheral blood sample was collected from each donor, and TCR beta sequencing was performed on peripheral blood mononuclear cells. Genomic DNA extraction from the blood cell samples was performed with the Qiagen DNeasy Blood Extraction Kit. This clone was found a few times. Its target antigen remains unknown. Qualities for individual bases were not recorded, and no much larger clone is one base off.

The TCR sequence derives from a male donor in good health and CMV-seronegative. The V gene is TRBV5-1 and the J gene is TRBJ2-1, with 12 bases matching TRBD2. Specimen: PBMCs. This receptor has the CDR3 CASSLATLAGGSEQFF. The DNA is TGCGCCAGCAGCTTGGCCACACTAGCGGGGGGTAGTGAGCAGTTCTTC.